Each of the 7 T cell receptor beta chains below was sequenced from the same sample in a study of blood T cell repertoires in COVID-19. Some clones are missing from TCRdb's copy, which holds only in-frame ones; the method was immunoSEQ multiplex PCR. The table includes 300,000 to 400,000 clones, roughly nine tenths detected once. The sequencing input was PBMCs or T cells enriched from blood (not recorded which). These receptors all come from a man aged 18-30 years who had recovered from COVID-19.

The chain joins TRBV5-6 to TRBJ2-5; D perhaps matches TRBD2 (6 bases). V dropped 3 bases and J dropped 4 bases, with 28 bases sitting between them. This CDR3 has 19 residues. CDR1 is SGHDT and CDR2 is YYEEEE in the germline V gene. This chain's CDR3 is CASSSRGTPFKGSRETQYF. CDR3 sequence (DNA): TGTGCCAGCAGCTCGCGGGGTACCCCATTCAAGGGGTCGAGAGAGACCCAGTACTTC.

V gene TRBV13 combines with J gene TRBJ2-3; possibly TRBD2 for D (6 bases). This CDR3 comprises 15 residues. Germline CDR1 and CDR2: PRHDT and FYEKMQ (reference sequence). Deletions cut 0 bases from V and 6 bases from J, with 13 bases between. The CDR3 is CASSLGGGVRDTQYF. CDR3 coding DNA: TGTGCCAGCAGCTTAGGCGGCGGGGTTCGGGATACGCAGTATTTT.

The rearrangement links TRBV2 to TRBJ1-5; the D is unclear. Germline loops: CDR1 SNHLY, CDR2 FYNNEI. Trimming removed 7 bases at V and 7 bases at J, with 17 bases between. This CDR3 has 14 residues. The CDR3 protein is CASNGLQSGQPQHF. The CDR3 DNA follows: TGTGCCAGCAATGGGCTACAGAGCGGCCAGCCCCAGCATTTT.

This clone has more than one count but fewer than ten. The chain recombines TRBV19 with TRBJ1-1, with unresolved D. CDR1 is LNHDA and CDR2 is SQIVND in the germline V gene (reference sequence). Deletions cut 5 bases from V and 6 bases from J, with 10 bases between. CDR3 length equals 12 residues. The CDR3 region is CASSPRKSEAFF. In DNA, the CDR3 is TGTGCCAGTAGTCCCAGGAAGTCTGAAGCTTTCTTT.

The table lists this clone with a count of one. The chain uses TRBV28 and TRBJ1-2; D not resolved. The CDR3 length is 13 residues. The V and J ends lost 5 bases and 4 bases respectively, with 11 bases between them. Germline CDR1 and CDR2: MDHEN and SYDVKM. The CDR3 DNA follows: TGTGCCAGCAGTCCGATGAGCTCCTATGGCTACACCTTC. It yields the protein CASSPMSSYGYTF.

V and J are TRBV4-2 and TRBJ2-3, with 10 nucleotides matching TRBD1. Per the germline V gene, CDR1 is LGHNA and CDR2 is YNFKEQ. This CDR3 comprises 18 residues. V was pared by 0 bases and J by 0 bases, with 6 bases of the junction left unmatched. This CDR3 is CASSQEVGQGRSTDTQYF. Here the CDR3 DNA reads TGTGCCAGCAGCCAAGAGGTGGGACAGGGGCGAAGCACAGATACGCAGTATTTT.

The rearrangement joins TRBV6-5 to TRBJ1-1; 9 nucleotides align to TRBD1. The V segment lost 5 bases and the J segment 3 bases; nucleotides outside the gene matches: 4. This CDR3 region has 14 residues. Germline CDR1 is MNHEY and CDR2 is SVGAGI. CDR3 bases: TGTGCCAGCAGTCGGGGACAGGGAGACACTGAAGCTTTCTTT. Encoded protein: CASSRGQGDTEAFF.